This T cell receptor (beta chain) was identified during a study of blood T cell repertoires in COVID-19. Some clones are missing from TCRdb's copy, which holds only in-frame ones; the method was immunoSEQ multiplex PCR. The data contain some 200,000 clones, approximately 86% of them singletons. CDR3 length: 16 residues. Trimming shortened V by 6 bases and J by 2 bases, and 20 bases separated the two germline ends. Germline loops: CDR1 WSHSY, CDR2 SAAADI. This chain links TRBV10-2 with TRBJ2-7; D perhaps matches TRBD1 (6 bases). This TCR derives from a man in his forties with active or convalescent COVID-19. Input material: peripheral blood. CDR3 sequence reads: CASRRSPGQGPYEQYF. CDR3 DNA: TGCGCCAGCAGACGAAGCCCGGGACAAGGGCCCTACGAGCAGTACTTC.